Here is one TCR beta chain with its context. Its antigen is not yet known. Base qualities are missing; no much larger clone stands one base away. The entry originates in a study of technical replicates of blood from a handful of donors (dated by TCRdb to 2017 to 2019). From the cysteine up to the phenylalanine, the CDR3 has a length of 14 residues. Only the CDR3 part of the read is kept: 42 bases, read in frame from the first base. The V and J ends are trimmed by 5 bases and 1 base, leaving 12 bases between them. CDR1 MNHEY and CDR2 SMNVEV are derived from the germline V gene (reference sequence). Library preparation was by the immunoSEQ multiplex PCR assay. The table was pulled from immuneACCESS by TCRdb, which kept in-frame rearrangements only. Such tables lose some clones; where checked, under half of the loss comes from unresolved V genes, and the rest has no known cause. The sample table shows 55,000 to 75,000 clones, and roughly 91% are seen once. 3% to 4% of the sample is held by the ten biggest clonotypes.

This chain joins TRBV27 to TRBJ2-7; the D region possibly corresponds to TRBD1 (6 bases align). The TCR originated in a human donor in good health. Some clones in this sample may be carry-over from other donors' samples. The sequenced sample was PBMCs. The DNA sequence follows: TGTGCCAGCAGTGTCGAACAGGGTTCCTACGAGCAGTACTTC. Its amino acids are CASSVEQGSYEQYF.